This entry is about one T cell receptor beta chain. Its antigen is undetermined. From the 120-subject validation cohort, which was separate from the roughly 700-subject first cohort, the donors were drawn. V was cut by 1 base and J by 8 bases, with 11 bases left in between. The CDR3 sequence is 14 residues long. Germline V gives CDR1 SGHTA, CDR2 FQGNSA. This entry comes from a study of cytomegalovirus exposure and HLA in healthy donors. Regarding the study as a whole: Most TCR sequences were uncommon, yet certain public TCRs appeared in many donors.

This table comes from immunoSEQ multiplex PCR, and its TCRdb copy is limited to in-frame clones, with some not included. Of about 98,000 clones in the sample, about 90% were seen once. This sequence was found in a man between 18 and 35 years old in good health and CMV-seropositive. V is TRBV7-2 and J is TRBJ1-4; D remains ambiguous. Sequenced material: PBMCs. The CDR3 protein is CASSLDLGEEKLFF. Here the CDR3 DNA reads TGTGCCAGCAGCTTAGATCTCGGAGAGGAAAAACTGTTTTTT. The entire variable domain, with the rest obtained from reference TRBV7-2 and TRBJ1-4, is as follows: GAGVSQSPSNKVTEKGKDVELRCDPISGHTALYWYRQSLGQGLEFLIYFQGNSAPDKSGLPSDRFSAERTGGSVSTLTIQRTQQEDSAVYLCASSLDLGEEKLFFGSGTQLSVL.